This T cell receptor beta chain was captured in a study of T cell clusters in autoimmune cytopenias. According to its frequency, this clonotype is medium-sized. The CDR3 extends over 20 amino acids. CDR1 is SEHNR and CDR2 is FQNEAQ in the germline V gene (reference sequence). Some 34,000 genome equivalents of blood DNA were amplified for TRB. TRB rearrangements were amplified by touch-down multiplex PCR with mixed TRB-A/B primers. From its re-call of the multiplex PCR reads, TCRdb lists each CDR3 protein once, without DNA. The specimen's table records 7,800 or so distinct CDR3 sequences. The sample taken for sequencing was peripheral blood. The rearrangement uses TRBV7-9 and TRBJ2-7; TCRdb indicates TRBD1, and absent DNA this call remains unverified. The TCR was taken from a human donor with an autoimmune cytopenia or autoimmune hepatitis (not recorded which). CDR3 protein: CASSSSFGGLTPTASYEQYF.